This TCR beta chain is from a study of T cells in Graves' hyperthyroidism and ophthalmopathy (dated by TCRdb to about 2019). Study-level background: Peripheral blood was sampled at the time of initial diagnosis, prior to any treatment. The approximately 98 discovery patients were randomly divided into training and test sets at a 7:3 ratio. Following sampling, methimazole starting at 30 mg daily was given to hyperthyroidism patients, and high-dose intravenous methylprednisolone was given to ophthalmopathy patients. In six Graves' hyperthyroidism patients, the study also compared T-cell repertoires from thyroid tissue with T-cell repertoires from blood. A discovery cohort of about 100 patients, about 43 with Graves' ophthalmopathy and about 58 with stable Graves' hyperthyroidism, was used to find distinguishing TCR V-J signatures. The paper reports TCR Vbeta CDR3 sequencing of some 140 peripheral blood samples: over 40 ophthalmopathy, roughly 80 hyperthyroidism and around 17 progressor patients. Prospective prediction of ophthalmopathy was tested in an independent validation cohort of 18 to 20 hyperthyroidism patients and 17 patients who later progressed to ophthalmopathy. General conclusions and limits of the study: In validation, the model predicted progression to ophthalmopathy a median of about 6.8 months before onset, with 65% to 71% sensitivity and about 72% specificity. In cross-validation, a model built on a 13 V-J signature told ophthalmopathy apart from stable hyperthyroidism with approximately 91% sensitivity and about 81% specificity, and in testing the same model reached 80%/75%. Sample size was not statistically predetermined, and blinding of investigators to group allocation was not performed. Most expanded thyroid clonotypes (frequency above 0.001) were also detected in blood, suggesting blood repertoires may reflect thyroid immune responses.

The TCR beta CDR3 regions were amplified from the RNA transcripts. The first round of RT-PCR for the TCR CDR3 was performed with the HTBI primer set and the Qiagen OneStep RT-PCR kit. A second multiplex PCR round built the libraries, followed by size selection and purification. Sequencing of the libraries was done on an Illumina HiSeq2000 using paired-end 100 bp reads. In the paper's pipeline: SOAPnuke was used to process the raw data, throwing out any read that contained adapters or uncalled bases, had a mean Phred below 15, or lacked an exact constant-primer or identifier match. COPE v1.2.5 was used to merge the high-quality paired reads, and each unique nucleotide sequence was defined as a clonotype. MiTCR v1.1 was used to align the clonotypes against IMGT TRBV, TRBD and TRBJ reference segments. The analysis included only V-J combinations with a frequency above 0.0001, which together covered roughly 99% of the repertoires. The TCS score was defined as the ratio of F50 (clonal expansion) to E x V (chaos), calculated using BLOSUM62-based TCRdist between CDR3 peptides within each V-J. Welch's t-statistics and random forest reduced fewer than 600 V-J features to 13, which were used in a naive Bayes classifier (R e1071). Starting from the raw public reads, TCRdb applied fastp trimming at Q25, assembled clones with MiXCR and retained in-frame beta chains. Under each unique CDR3 protein, matching rows form one entry showing the most common genes and DNA. What appears here as the V and J calls and clone size reflects TCRdb's work, not the paper's. The sample table records about 720,000 distinct CDR3 sequences; 15% to 20% of these occur just once. Of the sample, around 17% is held by the ten largest clones.

The CDR3 holds 14 amino acids from the cysteine to the phenylalanine. CDR3 DNA is the only sequence kept; it has 42 bases, read in frame from the first base. Per the germline V gene, SGHRS is the CDR1 and YFSETQ is the CDR2. Trimming at the junction amounts to 5 bases on V and 0 bases on J, and the germline ends lie 8 bases apart. Hyperthyroidism patients were newly diagnosed, had a disease duration of under 2 months, and were aged 18 to 65 years. The study excluded patients with uncontrolled infections, other autoimmune diseases, pregnancy or lactation. Clinical symptoms, serum thyroxine and TRAb, thyroid ultrasound, and orbital computed tomography formed the basis for the diagnoses. Blood from progressor patients was collected at the time of first diagnosis with hyperthyroidism, before any ophthalmopathy symptoms had appeared. Ficoll-Paque density gradient centrifugation was used to isolate PBMCs from 10 ml of fresh peripheral blood. Progressor patients were initially diagnosed with Graves' hyperthyroidism and developed ophthalmopathy during follow-up. Trizol reagent was used to extract total RNA, and RNA quality was then checked on an Agilent 2100 Bioanalyzer.

This clonotype turned up a few times. Its binding antigen is unknown. No base quality values were provided; no much bigger clone lies one nucleotide off. Specimen: blood. Recombination linked TRBV5-1 to TRBJ1-4; there is no confident call for the D gene. This sequence was found in a woman between 50 and 59 years old with Graves' hyperthyroidism that later progressed to Graves' ophthalmopathy. The DNA reads TGCGCCAGCAGGACACACCCAACTAATGAAAAACTGTTTTTT. It translates as CASRTHPTNEKLFF.